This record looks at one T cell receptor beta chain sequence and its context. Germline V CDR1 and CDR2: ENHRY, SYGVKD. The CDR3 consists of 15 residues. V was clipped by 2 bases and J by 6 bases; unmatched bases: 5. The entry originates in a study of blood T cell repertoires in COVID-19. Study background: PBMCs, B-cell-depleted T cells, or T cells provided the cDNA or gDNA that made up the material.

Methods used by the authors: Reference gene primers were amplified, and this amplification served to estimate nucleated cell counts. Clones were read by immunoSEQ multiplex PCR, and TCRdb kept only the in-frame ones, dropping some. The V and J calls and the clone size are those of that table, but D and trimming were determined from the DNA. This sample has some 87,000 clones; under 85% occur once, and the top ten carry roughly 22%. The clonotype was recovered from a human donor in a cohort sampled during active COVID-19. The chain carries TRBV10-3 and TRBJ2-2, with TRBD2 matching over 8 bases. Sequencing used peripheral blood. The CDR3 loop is CAISERGGVAGELFF. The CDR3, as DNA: TGTGCCATCAGTGAGCGGGGGGGTGTTGCCGGGGAGCTGTTTTTT.